This record covers a single T cell receptor beta chain. Authors' data handling: Amplification with reference gene primers provided the estimates of nucleated cell counts. TCRdb's table, derived via immunoSEQ multiplex PCR, lists solely in-frame clones and lacks some. The D gene and trimming were derived from the DNA, and the V and J assignments and clone size from that table. The sample lists about 250,000 clones; around 90% were seen once. This sample is part of a study of blood T cell repertoires in COVID-19. Study context: COVID-19 samples collected from the United States, Italy and Spain covered acute and convalescent phases. PBMCs, B-cell-depleted T cells, or T cells provided the cDNA or gDNA that made up the material.

The CDR3 spans 14 residues. CDR1 is SGDLS, CDR2 YYNGEE, per germline. Between the trimmed V and J ends, which lost 3 bases and 15 bases, there was a span of 22 bases. Sequenced: peripheral blood. The chain joins TRBV9 to TRBJ1-3, with TRBD1 as a possible D gene (6 bases). This receptor was taken from a man older than 75 with acute or convalescent COVID-19. The CDR3 protein is CASSAHRDTSVKYF. CDR3 nucleotides: TGTGCCAGCAGCGCTCACCGGGACACCTCGGTAAAATATTTT. Complete variable domain (other parts from reference TRBV9 and TRBJ1-3): DSGVTQTPKHLITATGQRVTLRCSPRSGDLSVYWYQQSLDQGLQFLIQYYNGEERAKGNILERFSAQQFPDLHSELNLSSLELGDSALYFCASSAHRDTSVKYFGEGSWLTVV.